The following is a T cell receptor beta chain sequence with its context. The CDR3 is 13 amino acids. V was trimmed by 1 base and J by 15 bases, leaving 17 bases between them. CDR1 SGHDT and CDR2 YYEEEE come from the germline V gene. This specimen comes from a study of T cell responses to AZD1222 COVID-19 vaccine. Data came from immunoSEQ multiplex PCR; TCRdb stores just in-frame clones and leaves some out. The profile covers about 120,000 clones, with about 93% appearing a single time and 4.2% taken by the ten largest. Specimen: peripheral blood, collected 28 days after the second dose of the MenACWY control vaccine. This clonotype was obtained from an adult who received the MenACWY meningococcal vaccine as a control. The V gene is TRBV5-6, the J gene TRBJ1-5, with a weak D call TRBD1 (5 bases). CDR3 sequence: CASSLYGATRLHF. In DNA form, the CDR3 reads TGTGCCAGCAGCTTGTACGGGGCGACACGCCTGCATTTT.